These 16 T cell receptor beta chains were sequenced from one sample in a study of blood T cell repertoires in COVID-19. Libraries were prepared by immunoSEQ multiplex PCR; TCRdb keeps only in-frame clonotypes and omits some of them. The sample lists about 250,000 clones; approximately 83% were seen once. Material for sequencing was peripheral blood. The origin of the receptors is an elderly man with acute or convalescent COVID-19.

The J gene is TRBJ2-1, the V gene TRBV28, with 8 bases lining up with TRBD2. Germline loops: CDR1 MDHEN, CDR2 SYDVKM. V was pared by 5 bases and J by 9 bases, with 12 bases of the junction left unmatched. The length of the CDR3 is 15 residues. This CDR3 is CASSPSGRPAPEQFF. CDR3 coding DNA: TGTGCCAGCAGTCCCAGCGGGAGACCCGCTCCTGAGCAGTTCTTC.

The chain links TRBV25-1 to TRBJ1-3; D might be TRBD1 (5 bases). The V end lost 4 bases, the J end lost 5 bases, and 12 bases lay between the germline ends. Germline lookup yields CDR1 MGHDK and CDR2 SYGVNS. CDR3 length: 14 amino acids. In nucleotides, the CDR3 is TGTGCCAGCAGTGTAGGGGAGGTGAGAAACACCATATATTTT. Its translation: CASSVGEVRNTIYF.

V and J are TRBV6-1 and TRBJ1-3; TRBD1 matches 7 bases. This CDR3 is 15 amino acids long. CDR1 is MNHNS and CDR2 is SASEGT in the germline V gene. With 3 bases clipped from V and 0 bases from J, the junction kept 2 bases outside the gene matches. CDR3 sequence reads: CASSEGQTSGNTIYF. The CDR3 nucleotides are TGTGCCAGCAGTGAGGGACAGACCTCTGGAAACACCATATATTTT.

This CDR3 reads CASGLAPMDGELFF. CDR3 bases: TGCGCCTCGGGACTAGCGCCCATGGACGGGGAGCTGTTTTTT. The chain carries TRBV5-1 and TRBJ2-2, with 10 bases matching TRBD2. The CDR3 runs to 14 residues. V lost 10 bases and J lost 7; bases outside the gene matches: 10. Germline V gene sequence: CDR1 SGHRS, CDR2 YFSETQ.

This clone was counted only a few times. The gene calls are TRBV18 and TRBJ1-6, with 8 bases lining up with TRBD1. The CDR3 has 13 residues. CDR1 KGHSH and CDR2 LQKENI come from the germline V gene. Unmatched junction bases numbered 4, after V lost 7 bases and J lost 8 bases. This CDR3 reads CASCPDRDSPLHF. The CDR3 DNA reads as TGTGCCAGCTGTCCGGACAGGGATTCACCCCTCCACTTT.

This chain uses TRBV30 with TRBJ1-6, with 8 bases matching TRBD1. The J segment lost 7 bases and the V segment lost 4 bases, leaving 9 bases of the junction unmatched. This CDR3 is 15 amino acids long. Germline values: CDR1 GTSNPN, CDR2 SVGIG (reference sequence). The CDR3 reads CAWKPRTGTNSPLHF. The CDR3 DNA follows: TGTGCCTGGAAGCCAAGGACAGGGACAAATTCACCCCTCCACTTT.

The chain uses TRBV27 and TRBJ2-4, with TRBD1 matching over 7 bases. CDR1 MNHEY and CDR2 SMNVEV come from the germline V gene (reference sequence). J was trimmed by 8 bases and V by 6 bases; bases with no gene match: 7. The CDR3 is made up of 13 amino acids. The CDR3 is CASRPRQGDIQYF. DNA for the CDR3: TGTGCCAGCAGGCCCAGACAGGGAGACATTCAGTACTTC.

The chain joins TRBV28 to TRBJ1-5; D is possibly TRBD1 (5 bases). The V and J ends lost 4 bases and 3 bases respectively, with 7 bases between them. The length of the CDR3 is 13 residues. Germline V gene sequence: CDR1 MDHEN, CDR2 SYDVKM. The CDR3 coding sequence is TGTGCCAGCAGTTGGACATACAATCAGCCCCAGCATTTT. This gives the protein CASSWTYNQPQHF.

The rearrangement uses TRBV6-5 and TRBJ2-1, with 10 positions matching TRBD2. Germline-derived CDR1 and CDR2 are MNHEY and SVGAGI. V lost 6 bases and J lost 2; bases outside the gene matches: 4. There are 15 residues in the CDR3. Here the CDR3 reads CASRPGLAAYNEQFF. DNA of the CDR3: TGTGCCAGCAGACCCGGACTAGCGGCCTACAATGAGCAGTTCTTC.

This chain connects TRBV7-9 to TRBJ2-2; perhaps TRBD2 as D (6 bases). The germline V gene encodes CDR1 SEHNR and CDR2 FQNEAQ (reference sequence). Between the trimmed V and J ends, which lost 2 bases and 1 base, there was a span of 14 bases. This CDR3 comprises 17 residues. CDR3 coding DNA: TGTGCCAGCAGCTTACCATCCGGGACTTTGAACACCGGGGAGCTGTTTTTT. Translated, it gives CASSLPSGTLNTGELFF.

The rearrangement joins TRBV7-8 to TRBJ2-2, with TRBD1 as a possible D gene (5 bases). The CDR3 runs 17 residues. Germline V gene sequence: CDR1 SGHVS, CDR2 FQNEAQ. V was clipped by 1 base and J by 6 bases, with 18 bases between them. The CDR3 is CASSLVGTGKVAGELFF. The CDR3 DNA is TGTGCCAGCAGCTTAGTAGGAACAGGAAAGGTTGCCGGGGAGCTGTTTTTT.

The chain links TRBV5-1 to TRBJ2-3; 10 bases align to TRBD1. CDR3 length equals 13 residues. V shed 6 bases, J shed 5 bases, and the junction held 3 bases outside the gene matches. Germline V gene data show CDR1 as SGHRS and CDR2 as YFSETQ. The CDR3 nucleotides read TGCGCCAGCAAGGGACAGGGGATAGATACGCAGTATTTT. This encodes CASKGQGIDTQYF.

CDR3 amino acids: CASSEITGHNEKLFF. CDR3 bases: TGTGCCAGCTCAGAAATTACAGGGCATAATGAAAAACTGTTTTTT. The chain recombines TRBV18 with TRBJ1-4; the D gene is possibly TRBD1 (6 bases). The length of the CDR3 is 15 residues. The ends were cut back, 5 bases at V and 4 bases at J, with 14 bases in the middle. Germline V gene lookup returns CDR1 KGHSH and CDR2 LQKENI.

The chain has TRBV5-5 and TRBJ2-2, with a tentative D call TRBD1 (6 bases). The CDR3 runs to 16 residues. V lost 2 bases and J lost 4, with 15 bases in between. Germline CDR1 and CDR2: SGHKS and YYEKEE (reference sequence). CDR3 sequence: CASSLLWDTGTGELFF. Here the CDR3 DNA reads TGTGCCAGCAGCTTACTTTGGGACACCGGCACCGGGGAGCTGTTTTTT.

In regard to this clone: The junction does not match germline at one end; this may be a read error. The chain is built from TRBV5-6 and TRBJ2-3; 13 bases are shared with TRBD2. Germline CDR1 is SGHDT and CDR2 is YYEEEE. CDR3 length: 15 amino acids. CDR3 protein: CASRLGLAGSGTQYF. The CDR3 DNA reads as TGTGCCAGCAGATTGGGACTAGCGGGGTCGGGTACGCAGTATTTT.

The chain carries TRBV24-1 and TRBJ1-1, with unresolved D. Germline-derived CDR1 and CDR2 are KGHDR and SFDVKD. The length of the CDR3 is 13 residues. Between the trimmed V and J ends, which lost 3 bases and 1 base, there was a span of 5 bases. CDR3 DNA sequence: TGTGCCACCAGTGATCGACAGAACACTGAAGCTTTCTTT. Its protein is CATSDRQNTEAFF.